Described below is a single T cell receptor (beta chain) sequence and its context. The antigen is undetermined. TCRdb re-derived calls from the reads in MiXCR, one entry per CDR3 protein. The data show 900,000 to 950,000 distinct CDR3 sequences, less than 35% seen once. Looked up from germline, CDR1 is MNHNS and CDR2 is SASEGT. Trimming pared 6 bases from V and 0 bases from J, leaving 9 bases between. CDR3 length: 14 residues. The data belong to a study of T cell repertoires in cytomegalovirus infection. Study-level information: Matching HLA type, along with CMV infection, was indicated by public TCR beta signatures.

Regarding the study as a whole: HLA-C-restricted CMV-specific TCR beta clonotypes prevailed in the ex vivo response.

The chain has TRBV6-1 and TRBJ1-5; D not resolved. The receptor comes from a human donor in good health (CMV status not recorded). Some clones in this sample may be carry-over from other donors' samples. The source was cultured CD8+ T cells from PBMCs, collected from culture after CMV antigen stimulation. CDR3 nucleotide sequence: TGTGCCAGCAGGGTGGGGTATAGCAATCAGCCCCAGCATTTT. Amino acids: CASRVGYSNQPQHF.